These 13 T cell receptor beta chains came from one sample sequenced in a study of T cell changes during pregnancy in multiple sclerosis. Profiled with immunoSEQ multiplex PCR; TCRdb holds only in-frame clones, not every one. The sample lists about 120,000 clones, around 93% occurring once. Sequencing used peripheral blood, obtained before pregnancy. The source is a female donor with multiple sclerosis, enrolled in a pregnancy study.

The V call is TRBV27, the J call TRBJ1-6, with 9 bases that match TRBD1. Germline assignment: CDR1 MNHEY and CDR2 SMNVEV (reference sequence). V trimming: 3 bases; J trimming: 0 bases; junction bases outside the gene matches: 6. The CDR3 spans 18 residues. CDR3 in DNA: TGTGCCAGCAGTTTTTCCGGGACAGGGTTCTCCTATAATTCACCCCTCCACTTT. Its translation is CASSFSGTGFSYNSPLHF.

The chain employs TRBV29-1 and TRBJ2-2, with a tentative D call TRBD1 (5 bases). CDR3 length equals 13 residues. Trimming took off 4 bases at V and 5 bases at J, with 11 bases between the two ends. Germline CDR1 is SQVTM and CDR2 is ANQGSEA. CDR3 sequence (DNA): TGCAGCGTTGCCCCCCAGGGTACCGGGGAGCTGTTTTTT. Protein product: CSVAPQGTGELFF.

The sample holds one count of this clone. CDR3 sequence reads: CASSAQLAGAANTGELFF. CDR3 nucleotide sequence: TGTGCCAGCAGCGCCCAGTTGGCGGGGGCCGCGAACACCGGGGAGCTGTTTTTT. The V and J genes are TRBV4-2 and TRBJ2-2; D is possibly TRBD2 (7 bases). V was trimmed by 5 bases and J by 0 bases, leaving 19 bases between them. CDR1 and CDR2 from the germline V gene are LGHNA and YNFKEQ. The CDR3 contains 18 residues.

The chain recombines TRBV28 with TRBJ1-3; TRBD1 matches 10 bases. Germline-derived CDR1 and CDR2 are MDHEN and SYDVKM. The CDR3 is made up of 17 amino acids. V was pared by 6 bases and J by 4 bases, with 12 bases of the junction left unmatched. CDR3 sequence (DNA): TGTGCCAGCAGCACAAGACAGGGGGCTTATTCAGGAAACACCATATATTTT. Amino acid sequence: CASSTRQGAYSGNTIYF.

The chain has TRBV7-2 and TRBJ1-3, with 7 bases that match TRBD1. With 4 bases clipped from V and 4 bases from J, the junction kept 7 bases outside the gene matches. The CDR3 spans 15 residues. Germline-derived CDR1 and CDR2 are SGHTA and FQGNSA. CDR3 bases: TGTGCCAGCAGCTCCCGGGGGGGACAGGGAAACACCATATATTTT. Protein product: CASSSRGGQGNTIYF. Drawing the rest from reference TRBV7-2 and TRBJ1-3, the complete variable domain is GAGVSQSPSNKVTEKGKDVELRCDPISGHTALYWYRQSLGQGLEFLIYFQGNSAPDKSGLPSDRFSAERTGGSVSTLTIQRTQQEDSAVYLCASSSRGGQGNTIYFGEGSWLTVV.

This clone appeared a few times. The rearrangement links TRBV5-5 to TRBJ1-1; D might be TRBD1 (5 bases). Trimming took off 6 bases at V and 8 bases at J, with 14 bases between the two ends. The CDR3 has 12 amino acids. Germline CDR1 SGHKS, CDR2 YYEKEE (reference sequence). CDR3 sequence (DNA): TGTGCCAGCACCATAACTGGGGCGGAAGCTTTCTTT. Translation gives CASTITGAEAFF.

This clone was seen a single time. The V and J genes are TRBV6-5 and TRBJ2-7; D is unclear. Germline CDR1 reads MNHEY; CDR2 reads SVGAGI. Trimming stripped 2 bases from V and 6 bases from J, with 20 bases between. CDR3 size: 16 residues. The CDR3, as DNA: TGTGCCAGCAGTTACACCTCCGGTCTAGGATCGGGCGAGCAGTACTTC. This gives the protein CASSYTSGLGSGEQYF.

The V call is TRBV9, the J call TRBJ2-1; TRBD2 is a possible D gene (7 bases). Deletions cut 0 bases from V and 3 bases from J, with 10 bases between. Germline CDR1 reads SGDLS; CDR2 reads YYNGEE. The CDR3 runs 15 residues. The CDR3 region is CASSVGGGGYNEQFF. The CDR3 DNA reads as TGTGCCAGCAGCGTAGGGGGAGGGGGCTACAATGAGCAGTTCTTC.

The chain uses TRBV6-1 and TRBJ1-6; a possible D gene is TRBD1 (6 bases). V gave up 4 bases and J gave up 5 bases, with 12 bases separating them. Looked up from germline, CDR1 is MNHNS and CDR2 is SASEGT. The CDR3 covers 15 residues. CDR3 residues: CASSGGRGNNSPLHF. CDR3 in DNA: TGTGCCAGCAGTGGTGGCAGGGGAAATAATTCACCCCTCCACTTT.

The J gene is TRBJ1-1, the V gene TRBV30; D gene uncertain. This CDR3 is built from 13 residues. The V gene's germline CDR1 is GTSNPN and CDR2 SVGIG (reference sequence). V lost 0 bases and J lost 1, with 6 bases in between. The CDR3 loop reads CAWSVHQNTEAFF. CDR3 DNA sequence: TGTGCCTGGAGTGTACACCAGAACACTGAAGCTTTCTTT.

The sample holds one count of this clone. The rearrangement uses TRBV7-9 and TRBJ2-7; TRBD2 matches 9 bases. The germline V gene has CDR1 SEHNR and CDR2 FQNEAQ (reference sequence). Trimming took 5 bases from V and 1 from J; bases not matched to a gene: 18. The CDR3 totals 19 residues. This chain's CDR3 is CASSPSPVHGLALSYEQYF. The CDR3 nucleotides read TGTGCCAGCAGCCCCAGCCCCGTTCACGGACTAGCGCTTTCCTACGAGCAGTACTTC.

The chain couples TRBV15 to TRBJ2-7; D not certain. CDR3 size: 14 residues. The germline V gene has CDR1 LNHNV and CDR2 YYDKDF (reference sequence). The V gene lost 0 bases and the J gene lost 6 bases, with 12 bases spanning the gap. CDR3: CATSRDAGAGEQYF. CDR3 nucleotides: TGTGCCACCAGCAGAGATGCTGGAGCCGGCGAGCAGTACTTC.

The CDR3 reads CATSRDRTGTYEQYF. CDR3 DNA sequence: TGTGCCACCAGCAGAGATCGTACAGGCACCTACGAGCAGTACTTC. This chain links TRBV15 with TRBJ2-7; D is possibly TRBD1 (5 bases). CDR3 length: 15 residues. CDR1 is LNHNV, CDR2 YYDKDF, per germline (reference sequence). Trimming took off 0 bases at V and 2 bases at J, with 11 bases between the two ends.